This TCR beta chain comes out of a study of T cells in narcolepsy. Study details: Enrolled donors included narcolepsy type 1 or type 2 patients and healthy controls.

Using immunoSEQ multiplex PCR, the repertoire was profiled, and TCRdb retains in-frame clones only, with some absent. The top ten hold 2.6% of the sample, which has about 30,000 clones, roughly four fifths seen once. For this clone: Its antigen is undetermined.

Study outcomes and limitations: HCRT-specific and TRIB2-specific autoreactive clonotypes appeared among same-patient CSF and blood CD4+ clonotypes. In some patient and control memory CD4+ samples, autoreactive clones were absent. Autoreactive clonotypes reportedly recurred in blood of same and different patients, not controls.

There are 14 residues in the CDR3. The trim removed 1 base at V and 3 bases at J, leaving 2 bases unmatched. Germline CDR1 reads SGHTA; CDR2 reads FQGNSA. The chain carries TRBV7-2 and TRBJ2-7, with TRBD1 matching over 8 bases. The sample was CD45RA- memory CD4+ T cells from PBMCs. The receptor was isolated from a human donor with narcolepsy. The CDR3 here is CASSLVGQVYEQYF. Here the CDR3 DNA reads TGTGCCAGCAGCTTAGTGGGACAGGTCTACGAGCAGTACTTC.